This TCR beta chain was captured by sequencing in a study of OX40 agonist ivuxolimab in advanced cancers. Germline-derived CDR1 and CDR2 are MGHRA and YSYEKL. The CDR3 is 16 residues long. The ends were cut back, 0 bases at V and 7 bases at J, with 15 bases in the middle. The method was immunoSEQ multiplex PCR; TCRdb's version includes in-frame clones alone and lacks a portion of them. This table has around 63,000 clones, about 88% appearing once. The genes are TRBV4-1 and TRBJ2-2; D may be TRBD2 (5 bases). The sequence was collected from an adult with an advanced solid tumor such as melanoma, head and neck, liver or kidney cancer. This sample comprised CD4+ or CD8+ T cells sorted from blood, obtained in a trial of the OX40 agonist ivuxolimab. The CDR3 is CASSQEGGGPVGELFF. CDR3 coding DNA: TGCGCCAGCAGCCAAGAAGGAGGAGGCCCAGTCGGGGAGCTGTTTTTT.